The 32 T cell receptor beta chains in this list originate from one sample, sequenced in a study of blood T cell repertoires in COVID-19. Some clones are missing from TCRdb's copy, which holds only in-frame ones; the method was immunoSEQ multiplex PCR. The data hold around 480,000 clones, with about nine tenths observed a single time. The sample was PBMCs or T cells enriched from blood (not recorded which). These receptors came from a woman aged 18-30 years who had recovered from COVID-19.

The chain has TRBV5-4 and TRBJ1-1, with TRBD1 as a possible D gene (5 bases). This CDR3 spans 13 amino acids. The V and J ends lost 6 bases and 6 bases respectively, with 15 bases between them. Germline V gene sequence: CDR1 SGHNT, CDR2 YYREEE (reference sequence). CDR3 in DNA: TGTGCCAGCAAGGGCAGGGAAAAGCCTGAAGCTTTCTTT. Encoded protein: CASKGREKPEAFF.

CDR3 DNA: TGTGCCAGCAGTTCACAGGCTATTGCTGGAAACACCATATATTTT. Protein sequence: CASSSQAIAGNTIYF. V usage is TRBV27 and J usage is TRBJ1-3; D might be TRBD1 (5 bases). This CDR3 is built from 15 residues. Germline V gives CDR1 MNHEY, CDR2 SMNVEV (reference sequence). V was cut by 4 bases and J by 2 bases, with 12 bases left in between.

This sequence joins TRBV11-2 and TRBJ2-2; D ambiguous. The CDR3 has 18 amino acids. CDR1 SGHAT and CDR2 FQNNGV come from the germline V gene. Trimming pared 5 bases from V and 6 bases from J, leaving 25 bases between. CDR3 nucleotide sequence: TGTGCCAGCAGCCCCATGACAACTCTTGGGCCAAGAGCCGGGGAGCTGTTTTTT. This translates into CASSPMTTLGPRAGELFF.

The rearrangement joins TRBV11-2 to TRBJ2-1; tentative D call: TRBD1 (5 bases). In germline, CDR1 is SGHAT, CDR2 FQNNGV. This CDR3 is 14 amino acids long. The V gene lost 5 bases and the J gene lost 2 bases, with 10 bases spanning the gap. The CDR3 coding sequence is TGTGCCAGCAGCCTCAGGGTCACCTACAATGAGCAGTTCTTC. Protein sequence: CASSLRVTYNEQFF.

This CDR3 reads CASRGTGDGYTF. The CDR3 DNA sequence: TGTGCCAGCAGGGGGACAGGGGACGGCTACACCTTC. This chain connects TRBV6-5 to TRBJ1-2; 10 nucleotides match TRBD1. V trimming: 6 bases; J trimming: 8 bases; junction bases outside the gene matches: 3. This CDR3 region has 12 residues. Germline V gene sequence: CDR1 MNHEY, CDR2 SVGAGI.

The chain uses TRBV30 and TRBJ2-2; TRBD2 matches 7 bases. The CDR3 has 12 amino acids. With V trimmed by 4 bases and J by 6 bases, 2 bases remained unmatched. Germline values: CDR1 GTSNPN, CDR2 SVGIG (reference sequence). The CDR3 bases are TGTGCCTGGACTGGGGGGGCCGGGGAGCTGTTTTTT. It yields the protein CAWTGGAGELFF.

Points on this clone: Compared with germline, one end of the junction differs, possibly owing to a read error. This specimen includes other DNA sequences encoding the same CDR3. The chain joins TRBV20-1 to TRBJ1-2, with D unresolved. The germline CDR1 and CDR2 sequences are DFQATT and SNEGSKA (reference sequence). This CDR3 has 11 residues. This CDR3 is CSARGGYGYTF. The CDR3, as DNA: TGCAGTGCCAGAGGAGGTTATGGCTACACCTTC.

This clone was observed a few times. Distinct nucleotide sequences in the sample also encode this CDR3. This chain joins TRBV12-5 and TRBJ1-3; D is undetermined. The CDR3 totals 15 residues. CDR1 and CDR2 (germline): LGHNT, FRNRAP. V shed 3 bases and J shed 0 bases, with 9 bases lying between them. The CDR3 reads CASGLSLSSGNTIYF. As DNA, the CDR3 is TGTGCTAGTGGTTTAAGCCTGAGCTCTGGAAACACCATATATTTT.

The chain employs TRBV7-2 and TRBJ2-1; 8 positions match TRBD2. Germline values: CDR1 SGHTA, CDR2 FQGNSA. Unmatched junction bases numbered 6, after V lost 2 bases and J lost 0 bases. The CDR3 is 17 residues long. This CDR3 is CASSLLGGGISYNEQFF. The CDR3 DNA reads TGTGCCAGCAGCTTACTTGGCGGGGGGATCTCCTACAATGAGCAGTTCTTC.

The V call is TRBV24-1, the J call TRBJ2-1, with 8 bases identical to TRBD2. The CDR3 has 18 residues. With 1 base clipped from V and 0 bases from J, the junction kept 7 bases outside the gene matches. From germline, CDR1 is KGHDR and CDR2 SFDVKD. CDR3 residues: CATSDFGGTRSSYNEQFF. CDR3 bases: TGTGCCACCAGTGATTTCGGAGGGACTAGGAGCTCCTACAATGAGCAGTTCTTC.

This clone was seen a few times. The chain combines TRBV5-1 with TRBJ1-4; D ambiguous. Germline CDR1 SGHRS, CDR2 YFSETQ. Trimming removed 0 bases at V and 4 bases at J, with 4 bases between. CDR3 length: 13 amino acids. The CDR3 here is CASSLASNEKLFF. The CDR3 coding sequence is TGCGCCAGCAGCTTGGCTAGTAATGAAAAACTGTTTTTT.

The CDR3 here is CASSFRQAGETQYF. The CDR3 nucleotides are TGTGCCAGCAGCTTCAGACAGGCCGGAGAGACCCAGTACTTC. The chain joins TRBV7-2 to TRBJ2-5; D possibly corresponds to TRBD1 (6 bases). Trimming removed 3 bases from V and 4 bases from J, with 12 bases in between. The CDR3 runs to 14 residues. The V gene's germline CDR1 is SGHTA and CDR2 FQGNSA.

This chain links TRBV6-5 with TRBJ1-1, with unresolved D. The V gene lost 0 bases and the J gene lost 10 bases, with 15 bases spanning the gap. This CDR3 has 14 amino acids. Germline loops: CDR1 MNHEY, CDR2 SVGAGI. The DNA of the CDR3 is TGTGCCAGCAGTTACTCGTCGAACCCTCCGGGAGCTTTCTTT. This sequence encodes CASSYSSNPPGAFF.

The rearrangement links TRBV2 to TRBJ1-6, with unresolved D. There are 12 residues in the CDR3. From germline, CDR1 is SNHLY and CDR2 FYNNEI. The germline V and J ends were trimmed by 1 base and 13 bases, with 8 bases remaining between them. The CDR3 loop is CASSEVESPLHF. CDR3 nucleotide sequence: TGTGCCAGCAGTGAAGTAGAGTCCCCCCTCCACTTT.

This rearrangement joins TRBV6-5 to TRBJ1-5, with D possibly matching TRBD1 (6 bases). Germline V gives CDR1 MNHEY, CDR2 SVGAGI. This CDR3 region has 14 residues. Trimming stripped 6 bases from V and 3 bases from J, with 12 bases between. The CDR3 region is CASSRTGPNQPQHF. The CDR3 DNA is TGTGCCAGCAGCCGTACAGGGCCCAATCAGCCCCAGCATTTT.

This clone has just one count. The CDR3 here is CASSISGNTIYF. The CDR3 DNA reads TGTGCCAGTTCCATCTCTGGAAACACCATATATTTT. The V and J genes are TRBV19 and TRBJ1-3; D gene uncertain. The ends were cut back, 8 bases at V and 0 bases at J, with 5 bases in the middle. The CDR3 runs 12 residues. Germline loops: CDR1 LNHDA, CDR2 SQIVND (reference sequence).

CDR3 protein: CASSFLSGQPQHF. CDR3 nucleotides: TGTGCCAGCAGTTTTTTATCAGGACAGCCCCAGCATTTT. The chain combines TRBV28 with TRBJ1-5; D call uncertain. The V gene's germline CDR1 is MDHEN and CDR2 SYDVKM. The V end was cut by 3 bases, the J end by 7 bases, with 10 bases between. The CDR3 runs to 13 residues.

About this clone itself: This same CDR3 is encoded by further DNA sequences in the sample. The chain carries TRBV4-1 and TRBJ2-7; possibly TRBD2 for D (6 bases). The CDR3 totals 13 residues. The germline V gene has CDR1 MGHRA and CDR2 YSYEKL. Trimming removed 0 bases at V and 7 bases at J, with 10 bases between. DNA of the CDR3: TGCGCCAGCAGCCAAGATCGGGGGAGTGAGCAGTACTTC. It encodes CASSQDRGSEQYF.

Only one count was recorded for this clone. This chain uses TRBV18 with TRBJ1-1; no definite D call. Deletions cut 3 bases from V and 0 bases from J, with 11 bases between. Germline V gene data show CDR1 as KGHSH and CDR2 as LQKENI. This CDR3 has 15 amino acids. The CDR3 bases are TGTGCCAGCTCACCCGAGGCAGATATGAACACTGAAGCTTTCTTT. It is translated as CASSPEADMNTEAFF.

The V gene is TRBV7-9, the J gene TRBJ1-6, with 7 bases fitting TRBD1. The CDR3 covers 16 residues. Trimming cost V 5 bases and J 9 bases; bases outside gene matches: 13. Germline V gene data show CDR1 as SEHNR and CDR2 as FQNEAQ (reference sequence). CDR3 region: CASSRTGGSTFSPLHF. The DNA for the CDR3 is TGTGCCAGCAGCAGGACAGGTGGCAGTACATTTTCACCCCTCCACTTT.

The chain carries TRBV4-1 and TRBJ2-2; 7 positions match TRBD2. J lost 10 bases, V lost 2 bases, and 10 bases had no gene match. Germline-derived CDR1 and CDR2 are MGHRA and YSYEKL. CDR3 length: 15 amino acids. The CDR3 loop is CASSQIWEGAPELFF. CDR3 nucleotides: TGCGCCAGCAGCCAAATTTGGGAGGGAGCTCCGGAGCTGTTTTTT.

The chain uses TRBV3-1 (or the pseudogene TRBV3-2) and TRBJ2-3, with 16 bases fitting TRBD2. The CDR3 length is 17 residues. V was clipped by 4 bases and J by 2 bases; unmatched bases: 3. Germline V gene sequence: CDR1 LGHDT, CDR2 YNNKEL (reference sequence). The CDR3 is CASSLGTSGGDTDTQYF. Here the CDR3 DNA reads TGTGCCAGCAGCCTCGGGACTAGCGGGGGGGACACAGATACGCAGTATTTT.

This chain joins TRBV27 and TRBJ2-3, with 8 bases aligning to TRBD2. This CDR3 contains 15 residues. J was trimmed by 3 bases and V by 6 bases; bases with no gene match: 8. Germline V CDR1 and CDR2: MNHEY, SMNVEV (reference sequence). CDR3 loop: CASRARGVRTDTQYF. In DNA, the CDR3 is TGTGCCAGCAGGGCGCGGGGGGTAAGGACAGATACGCAGTATTTT.

The chain carries TRBV15 and TRBJ1-1; D unresolved. From germline, CDR1 is LNHNV and CDR2 YYDKDF (reference sequence). The CDR3 loop spans 15 amino acids. With 0 bases removed from V and 1 base from J, the gap between germline ends came to 9 bases. The DNA for the CDR3 is TGTGCCACCAGCAGAGATTATAGTGGGAACACTGAAGCTTTCTTT. It is translated as CATSRDYSGNTEAFF. The entire variable domain, with the rest obtained from reference TRBV15 and TRBJ1-1, is as follows: DAMVIQNPRYQVTQFGKPVTLSCSQTLNHNVMYWYQQKSSQAPKLLFHYYDKDFNNEADTPDNFQSRRPNTSFCFLDIRSPGLGDTAMYLCATSRDYSGNTEAFFGQGTRLTVV.

This clone was seen only a few times. The rearrangement uses TRBV6-1 and TRBJ1-5; D is perhaps TRBD1 (6 bases). Germline loops: CDR1 MNHNS, CDR2 SASEGT. V was trimmed by 2 bases and J by 7 bases, leaving 15 bases between them. The CDR3 consists of 15 residues. The chain's CDR3 is CASSENDGGRQPQHF. As DNA, the CDR3 is TGTGCCAGCAGTGAAAATGATGGGGGCAGACAGCCCCAGCATTTT.

The rearrangement uses TRBV2 and TRBJ1-2; 9 bases align to TRBD1. The CDR3 runs to 15 residues. Germline CDR1 SNHLY, CDR2 FYNNEI. The V gene end was trimmed by 6 bases and the J gene end by 3 bases; junction bases not matched to a gene: 8. The CDR3 coding sequence is TGTGCCAGCAGACGAACAGGGGGCGCCTACTATGGCTACACCTTC. Amino acids: CASRRTGGAYYGYTF.

V and J are TRBV29-1 and TRBJ1-2; TRBD1 aligns across 8 bases. Germline V gene sequence: CDR1 SQVTM, CDR2 ANQGSEA. The trim removed 5 bases at V and 3 bases at J, leaving 8 bases unmatched. The CDR3 contains 14 residues. Written as DNA, the CDR3 is TGCAGCGTTCGCGGGACAGGAAGCGACTATGGCTACACCTTC. Protein sequence: CSVRGTGSDYGYTF. The variable domain in full, completed from reference TRBV29-1 and TRBJ1-2, reads SAVISQKPSRDICQRGTSLTIQCQVDSQVTMMFWYRQQPGQSLTLIATANQGSEATYESGFVIDKFPISRPNLTFSTLTVSNMSPEDSSIYLCSVRGTGSDYGYTFGSGTRLTVV.

The rearrangement links TRBV6-5 to TRBJ2-2; D unclear. V was shortened by 4 bases and J by 7 bases, with 7 bases between the two germline ends. Germline CDR1 reads MNHEY; CDR2 reads SVGAGI. The CDR3 sequence is 12 residues long. CDR3 coding DNA: TGTGCCAGCAGTTTACGCGGCGGGGAGCTGTTTTTT. This gives the protein CASSLRGGELFF.

The rearrangement uses TRBV29-1 and TRBJ1-2, with D possibly matching TRBD1 (6 bases). Germline V gene sequence: CDR1 SQVTM, CDR2 ANQGSEA. This CDR3 region has 11 residues. V lost 7 bases to trimming and J lost 8 bases, with 14 bases between them. CDR3 sequence (DNA): TGCAGCGCCGCGGGGGGGCAGGGCTACACCTTC. Translated, it gives CSAAGGQGYTF.

This chain links TRBV11-2 with TRBJ1-1; D not certain. Germline loops: CDR1 SGHAT, CDR2 FQNNGV. The CDR3 loop spans 15 amino acids. Trimming removed 5 bases from V and 0 bases from J, with 13 bases in between. CDR3 in amino acids: CASSREIMMNTEAFF. The CDR3 DNA follows: TGTGCCAGCAGCAGGGAGATCATGATGAACACTGAAGCTTTCTTT.

The V and J genes are TRBV15 and TRBJ1-1; 7 bases match TRBD1. Trimming cost V 6 bases and J 1 base; bases outside gene matches: 5. The CDR3 consists of 14 residues. The V gene's germline CDR1 is LNHNV and CDR2 YYDKDF (reference sequence). CDR3 nucleotides: TGTGCCACCAGACAGGGGCCGGCGAACACTGAAGCTTTCTTT. Its translation is CATRQGPANTEAFF.

The chain combines TRBV18 with TRBJ1-1; 10 bases agree with TRBD1. The CDR3 runs to 15 residues. The V gene's germline CDR1 is KGHSH and CDR2 LQKENI. V lost 3 bases and J lost 1; bases outside the gene matches: 2. The CDR3 sequence is CASSPRQGANTEAFF. Here the CDR3 DNA reads TGTGCCAGCTCACCCCGACAGGGGGCGAACACTGAAGCTTTCTTT.